The clone carrying this TCR beta chain was recorded once. Its antigen is still unknown. These data originate in a study of cytomegalovirus exposure and HLA in healthy donors. Study observations and caveats: Reports showed the classifier diagnosing cytomegalovirus status with high specificity and sensitivity. It has been reported that TCR beta sequences accurately predicted the HLA-A and HLA-B alleles of most subjects. In a later analysis, HLA-C alleles had the fewest associated TCRs, DRB1 alleles the most. Researchers reported that a few CMV-associated chains were confirmed in vitro as CMV antigen-specific.

Primers included in the PCR were 60 Vbeta and 13 Jbeta primers. Repertoires were generated with immunoSEQ multiplex PCR, while TCRdb's copy carries only in-frame clones and drops some. Here the sample spans some 150,000 clones, approximately 70% being singletons. Per the germline V gene, CDR1 is SGHVS and CDR2 is FQNEAQ. V was clipped by 3 bases and J by 10 bases, with 10 bases between them. CDR3 length: 12 amino acids. The rearrangement joins TRBV7-8 to TRBJ2-1; maybe TRBD2 (5 bases). Material for sequencing was PBMCs. This sequence originates from a woman aged 25 to 45 in good health and CMV-seronegative. CDR3 sequence reads: CASSLQAVEQFF. Written as DNA, the CDR3 is TGTGCCAGCAGCTTGCAAGCGGTCGAGCAGTTCTTC.